These 18 T cell receptor beta chains were all obtained from the same sample, sequenced in a study of monozygotic twins with inflammatory bowel disease. TCRdb reprocessed the 5' RACE reads, keeping one entry per CDR3 protein, no DNA. The listing records fewer than 350,000 distinct CDR3 sequences. The sequencing input was blood. These receptors originate from a human donor with ulcerative colitis or Crohn's disease, or a healthy co-twin of an affected twin (not recorded which).

This sequence joins TRBV29-1 and TRBJ2-7; TCRdb selects TRBD1, and the lack of DNA leaves this call unchecked. The CDR3 length is 13 residues. The V gene's germline CDR1 is SQVTM and CDR2 ANQGSEA. The CDR3 protein is CSVRQVMSYEQYF.

J is TRBJ2-1 and V is TRBV4-3; TCRdb designates TRBD1, a call that cannot be tested without DNA. Germline V CDR1 and CDR2: LGHNA, YSLEER. CDR3 length: 14 residues. The CDR3 sequence is CASSSQGEANEQFF.

CDR3 sequence: CSVKTSGVTDTQYF. The V call is TRBV29-1, the J call TRBJ2-3; TCRdb's assignment of TRBD2 cannot be checked, as there is no DNA. The CDR3 length is 14 residues. Germline-derived CDR1 and CDR2 are SQVTM and ANQGSEA.

The CDR3 reads CASKGTAGGYTF. This rearrangement joins TRBV19 to TRBJ1-2; TCRdb's D call, TRBD1, is unchecked because there is no DNA. The CDR3 is made up of 12 amino acids. The germline V gene encodes CDR1 LNHDA and CDR2 SQIVND (reference sequence).

The gene calls are TRBV7-2 and TRBJ2-2. This CDR3 region has 14 residues. Germline lookup yields CDR1 SGHTA and CDR2 FQGNSA. The CDR3 reads CASSLFKNTGELFF.

The genes are TRBV21-1 and TRBJ1-1; the D call from TCRdb, TRBD1, cannot be confirmed without DNA. TRBV21-1 counts as a pseudogene. The CDR3 contains 15 residues. The chain's CDR3 is CASTDEKDSNTEAFF.

The rearrangement uses TRBV12-3 or TRBV12-4 and TRBJ2-1; there is no DNA to check the TCRdb D call of TRBD2. The CDR3 consists of 14 residues. This CDR3 is CASSLHGRDNEQFF.

V and J are TRBV3-1 and TRBJ1-1; TCRdb's assignment of TRBD1 cannot be checked, as there is no DNA. The CDR3 loop spans 13 amino acids. Germline V gene lookup returns CDR1 LGHDT and CDR2 YNNKEL (reference sequence). The chain's CDR3 is CASNGRGNTEAFF.

The V call is TRBV20-1, the J call TRBJ2-3; TCRdb indicates TRBD2, and absent DNA this call remains unverified. CDR1 is DFQATT and CDR2 is SNEGSKA in the germline V gene (reference sequence). The CDR3 covers 15 residues. CDR3 sequence reads: CSARGLAGVADTQYF.

The chain links TRBV20-1 to TRBJ1-5; the D gene TCRdb calls, TRBD1, cannot be checked with no DNA. This CDR3 has 19 residues. From germline, CDR1 is DFQATT and CDR2 SNEGSKA (reference sequence). The CDR3: CSAREAGRKSLYSNQPQHF.

This sequence joins TRBV4-3 and TRBJ2-1; absent DNA, TCRdb's TRBD2 call cannot be checked. This CDR3 region has 16 residues. Germline CDR1 LGHNA, CDR2 YSLEER. CDR3 in amino acids: CASSHRGLADYNEQFF.

The V gene is TRBV30, the J gene TRBJ2-1; TCRdb selects TRBD2, and the lack of DNA leaves this call unchecked. The germline V gene encodes CDR1 GTSNPN and CDR2 SVGIG (reference sequence). This CDR3 has 15 residues. The CDR3 loop is CAWTGLAGGRTEQFF.

The chain is built from TRBV11-2 and TRBJ1-3; TCRdb returns TRBD1, unconfirmable since there is no DNA. Germline CDR1 reads SGHAT; CDR2 reads FQNNGV. The CDR3 spans 15 residues. CDR3: CASRRPGQPGNTIYF.

CDR3 region: CASSQGVTMGETQYF. The V gene is TRBV4-1, the J gene TRBJ2-5. The CDR3 is made up of 15 amino acids. CDR1 is MGHRA and CDR2 is YSYEKL in the germline V gene.

This chain joins TRBV5-4 and TRBJ1-1; with no DNA, the TCRdb D assignment of TRBD1 cannot be verified. Germline CDR1 and CDR2: SGHNT and YYREEE (reference sequence). The length of the CDR3 is 14 residues. The CDR3 sequence: CASRWDRGGTEAFF. The full variable domain, with the rest looked up from reference TRBV5-4 and TRBJ1-1, is ETGVTQSPTHLIKTRGQQVTLRCSSQSGHNTVSWYQQALGQGPQFIFQYYREEENGRGNFPPRFSGLQFPNYSSELNVNALELDDSALYLCASRWDRGGTEAFFGQGTRLTVV.

The CDR3 spells CATSDKRQGDLETQYF. This sequence joins TRBV24-1 and TRBJ2-5; checking the TCRdb D call of TRBD1 is not possible without DNA. CDR1 and CDR2 (germline): KGHDR, SFDVKD. This CDR3 region has 16 residues.

This chain links TRBV7-9 with TRBJ2-3. CDR1 and CDR2 from the germline V gene are SEHNR and FQNEAQ (reference sequence). CDR3 length: 14 residues. The CDR3 here is CASSLGYGTDTQYF.

The V call is TRBV5-1, the J call TRBJ1-2. Germline V gives CDR1 SGHRS, CDR2 YFSETQ. The CDR3 runs 13 residues. The CDR3 region is CASSQDETYGYTF.